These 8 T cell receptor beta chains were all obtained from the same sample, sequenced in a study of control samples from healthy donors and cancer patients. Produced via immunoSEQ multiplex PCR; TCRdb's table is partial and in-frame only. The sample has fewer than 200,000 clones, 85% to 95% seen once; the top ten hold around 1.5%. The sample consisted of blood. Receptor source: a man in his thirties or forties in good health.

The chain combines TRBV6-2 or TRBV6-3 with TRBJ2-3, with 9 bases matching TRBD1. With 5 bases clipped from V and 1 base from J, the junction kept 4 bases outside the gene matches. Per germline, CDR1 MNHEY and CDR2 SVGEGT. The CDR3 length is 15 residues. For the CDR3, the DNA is TGTGCCAGCAGTCTGACAGGGGGAGGCACAGATACGCAGTATTTT. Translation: CASSLTGGGTDTQYF.

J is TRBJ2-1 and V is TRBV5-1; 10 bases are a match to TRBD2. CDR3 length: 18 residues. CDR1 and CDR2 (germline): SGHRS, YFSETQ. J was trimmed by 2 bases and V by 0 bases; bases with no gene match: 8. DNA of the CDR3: TGCGCCAGCAGCTTGGCCCCTAGCGGGGGATATCCCTACAATGAGCAGTTCTTC. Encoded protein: CASSLAPSGGYPYNEQFF.

The CDR3 DNA is TGTGCCAGCAGAGCCCAGGGGGATAGCAATCAGCCCCAGCATTTT. It translates to CASRAQGDSNQPQHF. This chain connects TRBV2 to TRBJ1-5; 7 positions match TRBD1. V lost 6 bases to trimming and J lost 0 bases; unmatched junction nucleotides: 5. The CDR3 runs 15 residues. Germline CDR1 SNHLY, CDR2 FYNNEI.

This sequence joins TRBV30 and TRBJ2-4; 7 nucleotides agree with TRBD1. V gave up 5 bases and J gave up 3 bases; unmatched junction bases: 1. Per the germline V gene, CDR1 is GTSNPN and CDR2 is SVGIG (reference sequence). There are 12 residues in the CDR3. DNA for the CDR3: TGTGCCTGGTCAGGGGGCAAAAACATTCAGTACTTC. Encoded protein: CAWSGGKNIQYF.

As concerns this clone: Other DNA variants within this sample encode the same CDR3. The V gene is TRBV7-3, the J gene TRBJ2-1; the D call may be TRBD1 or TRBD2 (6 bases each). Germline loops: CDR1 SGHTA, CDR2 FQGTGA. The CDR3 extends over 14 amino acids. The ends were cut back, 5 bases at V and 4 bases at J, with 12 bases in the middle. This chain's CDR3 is CASSLGGGYNEQFF. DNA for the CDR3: TGTGCCAGCAGCCTTGGAGGGGGGTACAATGAGCAGTTCTTC.

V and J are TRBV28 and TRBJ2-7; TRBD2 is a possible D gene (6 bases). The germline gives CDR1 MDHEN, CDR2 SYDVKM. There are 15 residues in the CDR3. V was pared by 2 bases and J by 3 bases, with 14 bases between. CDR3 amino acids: CASSLSTGGGYEQYF. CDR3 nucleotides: TGTGCCAGCAGTTTAAGTACCGGGGGAGGCTACGAGCAGTACTTC.

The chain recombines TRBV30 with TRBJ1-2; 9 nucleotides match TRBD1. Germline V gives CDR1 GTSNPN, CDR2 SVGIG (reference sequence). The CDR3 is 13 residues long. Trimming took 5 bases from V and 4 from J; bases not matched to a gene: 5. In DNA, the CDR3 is TGTGCCTGGGCCCGGGACAGGGTCTATGGCTACACCTTC. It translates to CAWARDRVYGYTF.

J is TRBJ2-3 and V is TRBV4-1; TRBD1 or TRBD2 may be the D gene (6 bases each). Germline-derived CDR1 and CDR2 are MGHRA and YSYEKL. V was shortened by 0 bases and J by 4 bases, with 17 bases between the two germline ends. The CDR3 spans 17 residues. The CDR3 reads CASSQEGGRVGPDTQYF. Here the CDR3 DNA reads TGCGCCAGCAGCCAAGAAGGGGGGAGAGTGGGCCCAGATACGCAGTATTTT.